This T cell receptor (beta chain) was recovered during a study of cytomegalovirus exposure and HLA in healthy donors. Study-wide background: The roughly 110 validation repertoires were reported in a later analysis to have been generated on the same platform as the approximately 700 first-cohort repertoires.

Study conclusions and caveats: The authors listed 150 to 200 TCR beta chains as cytomegalovirus-associated. Under in vitro conditions, a few CMV-associated chains were confirmed as specific for CMV antigens.

The CDR3 sequence is 16 residues long. V lost 8 bases to trimming and J lost 7 bases; unmatched junction nucleotides: 13. Germline CDR1 LGHNA, CDR2 YNFKEQ. Assay: immunoSEQ multiplex PCR; the TCRdb copy retains only in-frame clones and omits some. The data show 100,000 to 150,000 clones, with 89% seen just once and more than 0.95% held by the top ten. To note about this clone: Its matching antigen is unknown.

The chain couples TRBV4-2 to TRBJ2-1; 11 positions agree with TRBD2. This TCR came from a woman aged 18-29 years in good health and CMV-seronegative. The specimen was PBMCs. CDR3 amino acids: CASGLGSGGAGNEQFF. DNA of the CDR3: TGTGCCAGCGGTCTCGGTAGCGGGGGGGCCGGTAATGAGCAGTTCTTC.